This T cell receptor beta chain was identified in a study of regulatory T cells in long-lasting Graves disease (dated by TCRdb to about 2021). Concerning the study at large: Newly diagnosed Graves' disease patients had taken antithyroid drugs for less than 3 months. A total of 35 or so samples underwent TCR sequencing: about 13 from persistent and roughly 20 from newly diagnosed Graves' disease patients. Persistent Graves' disease patients were compared with newly diagnosed Graves' disease patients by peripheral blood TCR sequencing and RNA sequencing. The study took place in China and was registered as a clinical trial. What the study reported, not specific to this receptor: Persistent disease showed preferential use of TRBV28, TRBJ1-2 and TRBJ2-5, whereas newly diagnosed disease favored TRBV20-1 and TRBJ2-1. Compared with newly diagnosed patients, patients with persistent Graves' disease had lower TCR Shannon entropy and fewer highly expanded clones, which suggests clonal expansion. The authors acknowledged the small sample size as a limitation that may reduce accuracy. Sequencing and analysis were restricted to the TCR beta chain. A larger number of public clonotypes was shared among persistent patients (under 3,000) than among newly diagnosed patients (roughly 980). Peripheral blood alone was examined, since thyroid tissue, which constituted the primary lesion, could not be accessed.

The time point tag for this specimen amounts to: newly diagnosed GD, antithyroid drugs for less than 3 months. For both TCR sequencing and RNA sequencing, RNA was extracted from PBMCs in TRIzol. The diagnosis of Graves' disease was made according to American Thyroid Association guidelines. The patients came from an endocrinology department in Xi'an, China. From each patient, nine milliliters of peripheral blood was collected into an EDTA anticoagulant tube. PBMCs were isolated by Ficoll Paque Plus density gradient separation without further T cell sorting. An Agilent 2100 Bioanalyzer and agarose gel were used to assess RNA quality, and a NanoDrop 2000 was used to measure RNA concentration. From the germline V gene, CDR1 is SGHDN and CDR2 is FVKESK. Spanning cysteine to phenylalanine, the CDR3 consists of 20 amino acids. Of the read, only the CDR3 DNA is kept; its 60 bases are in frame from base 1. After removal of 5 bases from V and 3 bases from J, the junction retains 25 bases not matched to a gene.

As to this clonotype: Its antigen has not been determined. No base qualities exist here, and no much larger clone lies one base off it.

Receptor amplification or capture employed multiplex PCR. Sequenced on an Illumina HiSeq 4000. TCR beta libraries were built with iRepertoire HTBI primers and Arm-PCR amplification of CDR3 regions. PCR products were gel purified before sequencing. In the original analysis: Gene usage analysis of CDR3 amino acid clonotypes relied on the 60 to 65 TRBV and around 14 TRBJ segments identified across samples. COPE and FqMerger were used to merge the filtered high-quality paired reads into contigs. Contigs were aligned with BLAST to IMGT TRBV, TRBD and TRBJ reference genes, and CDR3 was defined per IMGT. Highly expanded clones were defined as clonotypes with a frequency above 0.1%. Shannon entropy served as the measure of repertoire diversity, while the Gini coefficient captured V-J evenness. Clonotypes shared by more than one individual were considered public. In-frame beta chains were kept once TCRdb had trimmed the public reads at Q25 with fastp and called clones with MiXCR. Rows are unified per CDR3 protein, each entry keeping the most common DNA and genes. TCRdb, rather than the study authors, made the V and J calls. The sample table shows about 620,000 distinct CDR3 sequences, and roughly 15% are seen once. More than 15% of the sample comes from the top ten.

The sample also formed part of further work on T cells in Graves' hyperthyroidism and ophthalmopathy. The second study's paper adds: Graves' hyperthyroidism was defined as stable when no progression to ophthalmopathy occurred over 18 months of follow-up. Hyperthyroidism patients were newly diagnosed, had a disease duration of under 2 months, and were aged 18 to 65 years. Exclusion was applied to patients with uncontrolled infections, other autoimmune diseases, pregnancy or lactation. Diagnoses were based on clinical symptoms, serum thyroxine and TRAb, thyroid ultrasound and orbital computed tomography. The first round of RT-PCR for the TCR CDR3 was performed with the HTBI primer set and the Qiagen OneStep RT-PCR kit. Most expanded thyroid clonotypes (frequency above 0.001) were also detected in blood, a finding suggesting that blood repertoires may reflect thyroid immune responses. In cross-validation, a model built on a 13 V-J signature told ophthalmopathy apart from stable hyperthyroidism with 85% to 90% sensitivity and about 81% specificity, and in testing the same model reached 80%/75%. In validation, progression to ophthalmopathy was predicted by the model with 65% to 71% sensitivity and about 72% specificity, a median of around 5.9 months before onset. To identify distinguishing TCR V-J signatures, a discovery cohort of about a hundred patients was used, comprising 40 to 45 with Graves' ophthalmopathy and approximately 58 with stable Graves' hyperthyroidism. Prospective prediction of ophthalmopathy was tested in an independent validation cohort of fewer than 20 hyperthyroidism patients and some 17 patients who later progressed to ophthalmopathy. The 100 discovery patients were randomly divided into training and test sets at a 7:3 ratio. In several Graves' hyperthyroidism patients, the study also compared T-cell repertoires from thyroid tissue with T-cell repertoires from blood. After blood sampling, hyperthyroidism patients were treated with methimazole at a starting dose of 30 mg daily, and ophthalmopathy patients were treated with high-dose intravenous methylprednisolone. The libraries were constructed in a second round of multiplex PCR and then size-selected and purified. Libraries were sequenced paired-end with 100 bp reads on an Illumina HiSeq2000. SOAPnuke was used to process the raw data, removing reads that contained adapters or uncalled bases, had a mean Phred below 15, or lacked an exact match to the constant primer or identifier. High-quality paired reads were merged with COPE v1.2.5, and unique nucleotide sequences were defined as clonotypes. Clonotypes were aligned to IMGT TRBV, TRBD and TRBJ reference segments using MiTCR v1.1. Analysis was restricted to V-J combinations with a frequency above 0.0001, which covered roughly 99% of repertoires. A TCS score was defined as the ratio of F50 (clonal expansion) to E x V (chaos), with BLOSUM62-based TCRdist applied between CDR3 peptides within each V-J. Welch's t-statistics and random forest reduced several hundred V-J features to under 15, which were used in a naive Bayes classifier (R e1071). Sample size was not statistically predetermined, and blinding of investigators to group allocation was not performed. The paper reports TCR Vbeta CDR3 sequencing of over 120 peripheral blood samples: some 41 ophthalmopathy, roughly 80 hyperthyroidism and 17 progressor patients.

This sequence originates from a young woman with Graves disease. Donor details come from another sample of the same person, matched by shared clones. The sample was peripheral blood mononuclear cells (PBMCs), taken at new diagnosis, from a patient treated with antithyroid drugs. The chain is made from TRBV14 and TRBJ2-7, with TRBD2 matching 7 junction bases. At the DNA level, the sequence is TGTGCCAGCAGCTACGGGACTAATAAAATAAAGTGGTTGAACGTCTACGAGCAGTACTTC. Translation gives CASSYGTNKIKWLNVYEQYF.